This T cell receptor (beta chain) was identified in a study of blood T cells in healthy people across ages. Study-wide background: For every two T cells, template switching captured about one barcoded beta molecule.

Trimming cost V 0 bases and J 4 bases, with 12 bases left between them. Germline loops: CDR1 SEHNR, CDR2 FQNEAQ (reference sequence). The CDR3 extends over 15 amino acids. A second PCR of roughly 7 to 11 cycles used a sample-barcoded 5' primer and a J-beta primer mix. TCRdb ran MiXCR on the 5' RACE reads and lists one entry per CDR3 protein. The sample has over 550,000 distinct CDR3 sequences, about 30% seen once; the top ten hold about 15%. The source of this sequence is a woman over 75 in good health. Sequencing was carried out using blood. The V and J genes are TRBV7-9 and TRBJ2-5; D gene ambiguous. The CDR3 sequence is CASSLAGTLAETQYF. The CDR3 DNA is TGTGCCAGCAGCTTAGCAGGAACTCTCGCAGAGACCCAGTACTTC.